A selection of T cell receptor beta chains follows, all from one sample in a study of T cell responses to AZD1222 COVID-19 vaccine. This table comes from immunoSEQ multiplex PCR, and its TCRdb copy is limited to in-frame clones, with some not included. The profile shows some 120,000 clones, around 90% of them singletons. The sample was peripheral blood, taken on day 0 of AZD1222 vaccination. These receptors all stem from an adult in good health. The CDR3 runs from the conserved cysteine through the conserved F or W. The D gene is left open where the match is weak. Some rows have no size entry. The others give once, few or many, or a class for an expanded clone.

clone_size j_call d_call v_call cdr3_aa cdr3_nt
- TRBJ1-5 - TRBV24-1 CATSDEYQNQPQHF TGTGCCACCAGTGATGAATATCAAAATCAGCCCCAGCATTTT
- TRBJ2-4 - TRBV7-8 CASGGGNIQYF TGTGCCAGCGGGGGCGGAAACATTCAGTACTTC
- TRBJ1-6 TRBD1 TRBV12-3/TRBV12-4 CATGTANNSPLHF TGTGCCACCGGGACAGCTAATAATTCACCCCTCCACTTT
- TRBJ2-1 - TRBV6-6 CASYGHPYNEQFF TGTGCCAGCTATGGACATCCCTACAATGAGCAGTTCTTC
- TRBJ1-3 - TRBV7-6 CASSLDFLSSGNTIYF TGTGCCAGCAGCTTAGACTTCCTGAGCTCTGGAAACACCATATATTTT
- TRBJ1-2 - TRBV30 CAWSLQGSGGYTF TGTGCCTGGAGTCTCCAGGGAAGTGGTGGCTACACCTTC
- TRBJ2-3 - TRBV18 CASVRDGFTDTQYF TGTGCCAGCGTCCGGGACGGCTTCACAGATACGCAGTATTTT
- TRBJ2-2 - TRBV6-5 CASSRDGANTGELFF TGTGCCAGCAGCCGGGACGGAGCGAACACCGGGGAGCTGTTTTTT
once TRBJ2-5 TRBD1 TRBV11-2 CASSSPGTGQETQYF TGTGCCAGCAGCTCCCCCGGGACAGGCCAAGAGACCCAGTACTTC
- TRBJ1-2 - TRBV6-5 CASRNSGSSYGYTF TGTGCCAGCAGAAACTCCGGAAGCTCCTATGGCTACACCTTC
- TRBJ2-7 - TRBV6-5 CASSWPLEQYF TGTGCCAGCAGTTGGCCTCTCGAGCAGTACTTC
- TRBJ1-6 TRBD1 TRBV7-9 CASSPLRQGSNSPLHF TGTGCCAGCAGCCCCCTTCGACAGGGAAGTAATTCACCCCTCCACTTT
few TRBJ1-1 - TRBV12-3/TRBV12-4 CASGHPMNTEAFF TGTGCCAGCGGGCACCCGATGAACACTGAAGCTTTCTTT
- TRBJ2-5 - TRBV18 CASSPLQGFGIGGETQYF TGTGCCAGCTCACCATTGCAGGGTTTTGGGATTGGCGGCGAGACCCAGTACTTC
- TRBJ2-7 - TRBV19 CASSKSGVVSYEQYF TGTGCCAGTAGTAAGTCGGGGGTCGTCTCCTACGAGCAGTACTTC
- TRBJ2-5 - TRBV19 CASSIEIGTQETQYF TGTGCCAGTAGTATAGAGATTGGGACTCAGGAGACCCAGTACTTC
- TRBJ1-2 TRBD1 TRBV28 CASSLALQGTAYGYTF TGTGCCAGCAGTTTAGCCCTCCAAGGGACAGCCTATGGCTACACCTTC
- TRBJ2-1 - TRBV5-1 CASSVQESSYNEQFF TGCGCCAGCAGCGTGCAGGAGAGCTCCTACAATGAGCAGTTCTTC
- TRBJ1-5 - TRBV5-6 CASSFGTDQPQHF TGTGCCAGCAGTTTTGGGACCGATCAGCCCCAGCATTTT
- TRBJ2-1 - TRBV25-1 CASSEGGGGDNEQFF TGTGCCAGCAGTGAAGGGGGGGGCGGAGACAATGAGCAGTTCTTC
few TRBJ1-2 - TRBV7-9 CASSLAGETNYGYTF TGTGCCAGCAGCTTAGCAGGGGAGACTAACTATGGCTACACCTTC
- TRBJ1-2 - TRBV18 CASSPPANLKGGYTF TGTGCCAGCTCACCACCTGCTAACCTTAAAGGTGGCTACACCTTC
- TRBJ2-2 - TRBV6-4 CASSSRASGELFF TGTGCCAGCAGTTCCAGGGCATCCGGGGAGCTGTTTTTT
- TRBJ1-5 - TRBV24-1 CATGGGNQPQHF TGTGCCACCGGAGGAGGGAATCAGCCCCAGCATTTT
- TRBJ1-1 - TRBV4-3 CASSQRFTGTNTEAFF TGCGCCAGCAGCCAGAGATTCACAGGGACGAACACTGAAGCTTTCTTT
- TRBJ1-1 - TRBV5-4 CASSLREFEAFF TGTGCCAGCAGCTTGCGCGAATTTGAAGCTTTCTTT
- TRBJ1-5 TRBD1 TRBV2 CASSLTGLGNQPQHF TGTGCCAGCAGCCTGACAGGGTTGGGCAATCAGCCCCAGCATTTT
- TRBJ2-7 - TRBV10-1 CASTEITREQYF TGCGCCAGCACCGAAATAACGAGGGAGCAGTACTTC
- TRBJ1-5 - TRBV24-1 CVDYSNQPQHF TGTGTCGATTATAGCAATCAGCCCCAGCATTTT
- TRBJ1-4 - TRBV5-5 CASSLDWGSNEKLFF TGTGCCAGCAGCTTGGATTGGGGGAGTAATGAAAAACTGTTTTTT
- TRBJ1-1 - TRBV11-2 CASSLGAGNTEAFF TGTGCCAGCAGCTTAGGGGCGGGGAACACTGAAGCTTTCTTT
- TRBJ2-7 - TRBV19 CASSWGKSYEQYF TGTGCCAGTAGTTGGGGGAAGTCCTACGAGCAGTACTTC
- TRBJ2-1 TRBD2 TRBV5-1 CASSLTGLAGATVRNEQFF TGCGCCAGCAGCTTGACGGGGCTAGCGGGGGCGACGGTCAGGAATGAGCAGTTCTTC
few TRBJ1-4 - TRBV9 CASSVGVSGFGEKLFF TGTGCCAGCAGCGTAGGAGTGTCCGGCTTCGGTGAAAAACTGTTTTTT
- TRBJ1-3 TRBD1 TRBV30 CAWTFDRGLSGNTIYF TGTGCCTGGACCTTCGACAGGGGCCTCTCTGGAAACACCATATATTTT
- TRBJ1-3 - TRBV18 CASSPDSRNTIYF TGTGCCAGCTCACCAGACTCCCGAAACACCATATATTTT
once TRBJ1-1 TRBD1 TRBV7-8 CASSLFPKQGANTEAFF TGTGCCAGCAGCTTATTCCCCAAACAGGGGGCGAACACTGAAGCTTTCTTT
- TRBJ2-7 TRBD1 TRBV10-3 CAIQRGQGSYEQYF TGTGCCATCCAGCGAGGACAGGGATCTTACGAGCAGTACTTC
- TRBJ1-1 - TRBV2 CASSERGTGNTEAFF TGTGCCAGCAGTGAAAGGGGGACGGGGAACACTGAAGCTTTCTTT
once TRBJ1-6 TRBD1 TRBV3-1/TRBV3-2 CASRLRGTGHSGNSPLHF TGTGCCAGCAGACTGCGAGGGACAGGTCATTCCGGGAATTCACCCCTCCACTTT
once TRBJ1-3 - TRBV19 CASSTDSGNTIYF TGTGCCAGTAGCACAGACTCTGGAAACACCATATATTTT
- TRBJ1-3 TRBD1 TRBV18 CASSHNAGTGFSGNTIYF TGTGCCAGCTCACACAACGCCGGGACAGGTTTCTCTGGAAACACCATATATTTT
- TRBJ1-3 TRBD1 TRBV7-3 CASSPQGRPGNTIYF TGTGCCAGCAGCCCACAGGGGAGACCTGGAAACACCATATATTTT
- TRBJ2-7 - TRBV2 CASTGLGGQDYEQYF TGTGCCAGCACAGGACTAGGGGGACAAGATTACGAGCAGTACTTC
- TRBJ2-1 - TRBV5-1 CASSLAPGKVTYNEQFF TGCGCCAGCAGCTTGGCCCCAGGGAAGGTGACCTACAATGAGCAGTTCTTC
once TRBJ1-6 - TRBV4-2 CASSQDREAGYRGSPLHF TGTGCCAGCAGCCAAGATCGAGAAGCGGGCTATAGGGGTTCACCCCTCCACTTT
once TRBJ1-4 - TRBV7-9 CASSLASGEGEKLFF TGTGCCAGCAGCTTAGCTTCCGGGGAAGGTGAAAAACTGTTTTTT
once TRBJ2-5 - TRBV7-9 CASSLVLAGRETQYF TGTGCCAGCAGCTTAGTCCTCGCAGGACGAGAGACCCAGTACTTC
- TRBJ1-5 TRBD1 TRBV30 CAWSVGPSGGGEPQHF TGTGCCTGGAGTGTAGGCCCCTCAGGGGGCGGTGAGCCCCAGCATTTT
few TRBJ2-1 TRBD1 TRBV6-5 CGSGTGVNEQFF TGTGGATCGGGGACAGGAGTAAATGAGCAGTTCTTC
- TRBJ2-7 - TRBV5-4 CASSREQGSYEQYF TGTGCCAGCAGCCGAGAACAGGGCTCCTACGAGCAGTACTTC
- TRBJ1-4 - TRBV7-2 CASSPVGGNEKLFF TGTGCCAGCAGCCCAGTGGGGGGCAATGAAAAACTGTTTTTT
- TRBJ2-2 - TRBV9 CASSLRGPNTGELFF TGTGCCAGCAGCCTTAGAGGGCCGAACACCGGGGAGCTGTTTTTT
- TRBJ1-3 - TRBV28 CASGGDRRLTTIYF TGTGCCAGCGGGGGGGACCGCCGCCTCACCACCATATATTTT
- TRBJ2-1 - TRBV5-5 CASRHAGPTTYNEQFF TGTGCCAGCAGGCATGCGGGACCCACGACCTACAATGAGCAGTTCTTC